This T cell receptor beta chain was captured in a study of shared T cell receptors in the human thymus. The repertoire was sequenced with immunoSEQ multiplex PCR; TCRdb's copy has only in-frame clones and lacks some. The sample has some 760,000 clones, roughly 88% seen once. Germline-derived CDR1 and CDR2 are LNHDA and SQIVND (reference sequence). The CDR3 covers 15 residues. V shed 3 bases and J shed 7 bases, with 13 bases lying between them. These sequences were also reported in another study, on human thymus T cells. That study adds: Those donating were healthy Finnish infants in corrective surgery for congenital heart defects. Thymic material originated from resections removed in the course of corrective heart surgery. Thymic as well as blood repertoires seemed to favor certain V and J genes unevenly. Related studies found that unrelated individuals share highly overlapping thymic repertoires.

This rearrangement joins TRBV19 to TRBJ1-6; weak D call: TRBD1 (6 bases). Material for sequencing was thymocytes. The source is a girl less than two years old with a congenital heart defect. CDR3 coding DNA: TGTGCCAGTAGTATCAAACAGGGAGCAAATTCACCCCTCCACTTT. The encoded protein is CASSIKQGANSPLHF.